These 31 T cell receptor beta chains were sequenced from one sample in a study of CD8 T cells in ankylosing spondylitis. From the 5' RACE reads, TCRdb called clonotypes with MiXCR, one entry per CDR3 protein. The repertoire holds under 950,000 distinct CDR3 sequences, around 17% seen once, with approximately 18% in the top ten. No antigen has been assigned to these receptors. Findings of the study overall: What appeared characteristic of ankylosing spondylitis blood was a TCR beta motif of under 10 highly homologous variants.

The material sequenced was blood, either unsorted or a sorted T cell fraction (not recorded which). Receptors originate from a male donor with ankylosing spondylitis.

The chain is built from TRBV11-1 and TRBJ2-5, with 8 bases aligning to TRBD2. J lost 3 bases, V lost 7 bases, and 19 bases had no gene match. CDR1 SGHAT and CDR2 FQDESV come from the germline V gene (reference sequence). The CDR3 covers 18 residues. The DNA of the CDR3 is TGTGCCAGCACACTCTGGGGTAGCGGGAAGCAACAGAAAGAGACCCAGTACTTC. Translated: CASTLWGSGKQQKETQYF.

This clonotype was seen a handful of times. The chain carries TRBV12-3 or TRBV12-4 and TRBJ1-1, with D perhaps matching TRBD1 (6 bases). CDR3 length: 14 amino acids. Trimming removed 1 base at V and 10 bases at J, with 16 bases between. CDR3 in DNA: TGTGCCAGCAGTTTAGGGGGGGCAGGGGTCGCAGCTTTCTTT. This sequence encodes CASSLGGAGVAAFF.

The chain uses TRBV5-6 and TRBJ2-2; possible D gene TRBD2, 5 bases. V was trimmed by 5 bases and J by 4 bases, leaving 15 bases between them. CDR3 size: 15 residues. Germline V lookup: CDR1 SGHDT, CDR2 YYEEEE. The CDR3 coding sequence is TGTGCCAGCAGTACGGGCTCACGGGGCACCGGGGAGCTGTTTTTT. This sequence encodes CASSTGSRGTGELFF.

This clonotype has a handful of counts. The chain is built from TRBV20-1 and TRBJ2-3; TRBD2 agrees at 8 bases. CDR3 length equals 15 residues. Losses at the gene ends were 3 bases for V and 8 bases for J; bases not matched to a gene: 13. Germline V CDR1 and CDR2: DFQATT, SNEGSKA (reference sequence). This chain's CDR3 is CSARAGGPHLVTQYF. Written as DNA, the CDR3 is TGCAGTGCTAGGGCGGGGGGACCCCATTTAGTTACGCAGTATTTT.

CDR3 protein: CASSLVMGQQETQYF. DNA for the CDR3: TGTGCCAGCAGCTTGGTAATGGGACAGCAAGAGACCCAGTACTTC. The V gene is TRBV11-2, the J gene TRBJ2-5; 7 positions match TRBD1. CDR1 and CDR2 from the germline V gene are SGHAT and FQNNGV. The length of the CDR3 is 15 residues. The V and J ends lost 3 bases and 2 bases, in that order; junction bases with no gene match: 6.

CDR3 coding DNA: TGTGCCAGCAGCCCCTTGACTAGCGGGACCTACACAGATACGCAGTATTTT. Translated, it gives CASSPLTSGTYTDTQYF. The chain employs TRBV4-2 and TRBJ2-3; 11 nucleotides match TRBD2. The trim removed 4 bases at V and 2 bases at J, leaving 8 bases unmatched. The CDR3 has 17 residues. Germline CDR1 reads LGHNA; CDR2 reads YNFKEQ.

The chain has TRBV29-1 and TRBJ2-3; 8 bases align to TRBD2. The CDR3 runs 15 residues. With 2 bases clipped from V and 0 bases from J, the junction kept 4 bases outside the gene matches. The germline gives CDR1 SQVTM, CDR2 ANQGSEA. CDR3 in DNA: TGCAGCGTTGAACCCCAGCGGGGGAGCACAGATACGCAGTATTTT. As protein: CSVEPQRGSTDTQYF.

The V and J genes are TRBV27 and TRBJ2-7, with a tentative D call TRBD1 (5 bases). Germline-derived CDR1 and CDR2 are MNHEY and SMNVEV (reference sequence). This CDR3 is 14 amino acids long. V lost 3 bases and J 0 bases, leaving 9 bases between the germline ends. The CDR3 region is CASSLTAISYEQYF. Here the CDR3 DNA reads TGTGCCAGCAGTTTGACAGCTATCTCCTACGAGCAGTACTTC.

Only a few counts were recorded for this clonotype. The chain couples TRBV28 to TRBJ2-1; 7 bases map to TRBD2. Germline values: CDR1 MDHEN, CDR2 SYDVKM. V shed 5 bases, J shed 6 bases, and the junction held 16 bases outside the gene matches. The CDR3 covers 17 residues. In nucleotides, the CDR3 is TGTGCCAGCAGTCCACCCTCGGGTGGGACTATTAGCAATGAGCAGTTCTTC. This gives the protein CASSPPSGGTISNEQFF.

This clonotype was observed a few times. This rearrangement joins TRBV4-3 to TRBJ2-1; 8 bases line up with TRBD2. The CDR3 runs 17 residues. The V segment lost 4 bases and the J segment 2 bases; nucleotides outside the gene matches: 10. Looked up from germline, CDR1 is LGHNA and CDR2 is YSLEER. In nucleotides, the CDR3 is TGCGCCAGCAGCCCCGCTGGAGCGGGAGTAGCCTACAATGAGCAGTTCTTC. Its protein product is CASSPAGAGVAYNEQFF.

V usage is TRBV7-9 and J usage is TRBJ2-7; D may match TRBD1 or TRBD2 (5 bases each). This CDR3 is 14 amino acids long. Trimming removed 3 bases at V and 3 bases at J, with 12 bases between. The germline gives CDR1 SEHNR, CDR2 FQNEAQ (reference sequence). CDR3 coding DNA: TGTGCCAGCAGCTTCGGGACCTCCCTCTACGAGCAGTACTTC. Its translation is CASSFGTSLYEQYF.

In this sample, this clonotype turned up many times. This chain joins TRBV29-1 and TRBJ2-7, with unresolved D. Germline V gene data show CDR1 as SQVTM and CDR2 as ANQGSEA. The CDR3 has 12 amino acids. V lost 0 bases and J lost 2, with 5 bases in between. The CDR3 is CSVEDYAYEQYF. The DNA of the CDR3 is TGCAGCGTTGAAGACTATGCCTACGAGCAGTACTTC.

This clonotype has just a few counts. J is TRBJ2-1 and V is TRBV11-1; a weak D match, TRBD2 (6 bases). Trimming stripped 0 bases from V and 4 bases from J, with 19 bases between. The CDR3 loop spans 18 amino acids. Germline V gene sequence: CDR1 SGHAT, CDR2 FQDESV (reference sequence). In DNA form, the CDR3 reads TGTGCCAGCAGCTTAGCAGGTGTCAGCCTGGGGGGTTACAATGAGCAGTTCTTC. Translated, it gives CASSLAGVSLGGYNEQFF.

This clonotype occurred a few times. This chain connects TRBV5-1 to TRBJ2-3, with TRBD2 identical over 10 bases. The ends lost 5 bases at V and 0 bases at J; junction bases unmatched: 9. Germline values: CDR1 SGHRS, CDR2 YFSETQ. The CDR3 runs to 17 residues. The CDR3 loop reads CASRTPSGGVSTDTQYF. The CDR3 DNA sequence: TGCGCCAGCAGGACGCCTAGCGGGGGTGTTAGCACAGATACGCAGTATTTT.

This clonotype was counted between two and nine times. The V gene is TRBV28, the J gene TRBJ1-2, with D unclear. CDR1 and CDR2 from the germline V gene are MDHEN and SYDVKM. The CDR3 runs to 13 residues. V was pared by 6 bases and J by 4 bases, with 12 bases between. The CDR3 DNA sequence: TGTGCCAGCAGCTCCAGGATGTCCTATGGCTACACCTTC. Translation: CASSSRMSYGYTF.

This clonotype was observed a handful of times. The V and J genes are TRBV5-1 and TRBJ2-3; TRBD1 matches at 11 bases. After removal of 4 bases from V and 2 bases from J, the junction contained 9 bases not matched to a gene. CDR1 is SGHRS and CDR2 is YFSETQ in the germline V gene. The CDR3 runs 17 residues. The CDR3 is CASSKGQGDVFTDTQYF. DNA for the CDR3: TGCGCCAGCAGCAAGGGACAGGGGGATGTTTTCACAGATACGCAGTATTTT.

This clonotype occurred a few times. As DNA, the CDR3 is TGCGCCAGCAAACCCGGGACAGCGAGTGAGTACGGCTACGAGCAGTACTTC. Its translation is CASKPGTASEYGYEQYF. The genes are TRBV4-1 and TRBJ2-7; TRBD1 matches 7 bases. V was pared by 7 bases and J by 3 bases, with 18 bases of the junction left unmatched. Per germline, CDR1 MGHRA and CDR2 YSYEKL. The CDR3 loop spans 17 amino acids.

This clonotype turned up a few times. The chain recombines TRBV20-1 with TRBJ2-7, with 10 bases fitting TRBD2. Germline V gene data show CDR1 as DFQATT and CDR2 as SNEGSKA (reference sequence). The CDR3 covers 14 residues. The V and J ends lost 5 bases and 5 bases, in that order; junction bases with no gene match: 9. CDR3 sequence (DNA): TGCAGTGCTTTACGACTAGCGGGCTCTCACGAGCAGTACTTC. Its protein product is CSALRLAGSHEQYF.

This clonotype has only a few counts. The chain employs TRBV9 and TRBJ2-3, with a weak D call TRBD2 (6 bases). Germline loops: CDR1 SGDLS, CDR2 YYNGEE. Trimming left V 0 bases short and J 5 bases short, with 13 bases between. The CDR3 has 15 residues. The CDR3: CASSVGGGSEDTQYF. The CDR3 region has the DNA TGTGCCAGCAGCGTAGGTGGGGGGTCAGAAGATACGCAGTATTTT.

V gene TRBV13 combines with J gene TRBJ2-5; the match to TRBD1 covers 9 bases. This CDR3 comprises 16 residues. Per the germline V gene, CDR1 is PRHDT and CDR2 is FYEKMQ (reference sequence). V lost 6 bases and J lost 3; bases outside the gene matches: 11. CDR3 nucleotide sequence: TGTGCCAGCAGACACACAGGGGGCGGAGGGGAAGAGACCCAGTACTTC. Protein sequence: CASRHTGGGGEETQYF. Complete variable domain (other parts from reference TRBV13 and TRBJ2-5): AAGVIQSPRHLIKEKRETATLKCYPIPRHDTVYWYQQGPGQDPQFLISFYEKMQSDKGSIPDRFSAQQFSDYHSELNMSSLELGDSALYFCASRHTGGGGEETQYFGPGTRLLVL.

The chain uses TRBV5-1 and TRBJ1-1; D is perhaps TRBD1 (6 bases). V gave up 5 bases and J gave up 2 bases, with 10 bases separating them. The CDR3 spans 13 residues. CDR1 and CDR2 from the germline V gene are SGHRS and YFSETQ. The DNA for the CDR3 is TGCGCCAGCAGGTCGGACAGTAACACTGAAGCTTTCTTT. Translating gives CASRSDSNTEAFF.

The chain joins TRBV5-1 to TRBJ2-3; weak D call: TRBD2 (6 bases). Trimming removed 4 bases at V and 7 bases at J, with 31 bases between. Germline CDR1 and CDR2: SGHRS and YFSETQ. This CDR3 is built from 19 residues. CDR3 sequence: CASSTHSLGQRDSAYTQYF. Written as DNA, the CDR3 is TGCGCCAGCAGCACACATTCTTTAGGACAACGGGACTCAGCCTATACGCAGTATTTT.

V and J are TRBV4-3 and TRBJ2-3; D is unclear. The CDR3 is 13 amino acids. Deletions cut 4 bases from V and 6 bases from J, with 11 bases between. Germline assignment: CDR1 LGHNA and CDR2 YSLEER. The CDR3 loop reads CASSPTALDTQYF. DNA of the CDR3: TGCGCCAGCAGCCCAACGGCGTTGGATACGCAGTATTTT.

This clonotype showed up just a few times. V usage is TRBV6-5 and J usage is TRBJ2-7; 11 bases match TRBD1. CDR1 MNHEY and CDR2 SVGAGI come from the germline V gene. This CDR3 contains 15 residues. Unmatched junction bases numbered 1, after V lost 0 bases and J lost 3 bases. This CDR3 is CASSYSGTGGYEQYF. DNA for the CDR3: TGTGCCAGCAGTTACTCCGGGACAGGGGGCTACGAGCAGTACTTC.

This clonotype was seen once. The chain links TRBV2 to TRBJ1-6; 8 nucleotides match TRBD1. V shed 6 bases and J 9 bases; nucleotides not matched to a gene: 13. The length of the CDR3 is 16 residues. Germline CDR1 is SNHLY and CDR2 is FYNNEI. CDR3: CASSAALRGRGSPLHF. The DNA of the CDR3 is TGTGCCAGCAGCGCCGCCCTCAGGGGGCGAGGTTCACCCCTCCACTTT.

This sequence joins TRBV12-3 or TRBV12-4 and TRBJ2-3; D ambiguous. Trimming removed 8 bases at V and 6 bases at J, with 9 bases between. The CDR3 sequence is 11 residues long. Here the CDR3 reads CASLLRDTQYF. Written as DNA, the CDR3 is TGTGCCAGCCTCTTGAGGGATACGCAGTATTTT.

Only a few counts were recorded for this clonotype. J is TRBJ1-6 and V is TRBV20-1, with 11 bases fitting TRBD1. The germline CDR1 and CDR2 sequences are DFQATT and SNEGSKA (reference sequence). The CDR3 is made up of 14 amino acids. V shed 4 bases and J 9 bases; nucleotides not matched to a gene: 5. CDR3: CSATRDRGSSPLHF. The CDR3 DNA reads as TGCAGTGCTACACGGGACAGGGGGAGTTCACCCCTCCACTTT.

The V and J genes are TRBV6-1 and TRBJ1-5, with 10 bases fitting TRBD1. The junction had 5 bases not matched to a gene; V was cut back by 4 bases and J by 5 bases. Germline V gives CDR1 MNHNS, CDR2 SASEGT. CDR3 size: 15 residues. The CDR3 bases are TGTGCCAGCAGTGTCCGGGACAGGGGACATCAGCCCCAGCATTTT. Translating gives CASSVRDRGHQPQHF.

A few counts support this clonotype. The chain links TRBV9 to TRBJ2-1; D possibly corresponds to TRBD2 (6 bases). This CDR3 has 14 amino acids. Germline V CDR1 and CDR2: SGDLS, YYNGEE. V was trimmed by 0 bases and J by 8 bases, leaving 12 bases between them. Here the CDR3 DNA reads TGTGCCAGCAGCGTAGGTGGAGGGGACGATGAGCAGTTCTTC. Protein: CASSVGGGDDEQFF.

The V call is TRBV5-1, the J call TRBJ2-1; 16 nucleotides align to TRBD2. The CDR3 is made up of 21 amino acids. Trimming removed 4 bases from V and 0 bases from J; junction bases left unmatched: 13. Germline V gene sequence: CDR1 SGHRS, CDR2 YFSETQ. Written as DNA, the CDR3 is TGCGCCAGCAGCCCTCGGGGGGGACTAGCGGGAGGGTCGAGCTCCTACAATGAGCAGTTCTTC. Translated, it gives CASSPRGGLAGGSSSYNEQFF. Full variable domain (remainder filled in from reference TRBV5-1 and TRBJ2-1): KAGVTQTPRYLIKTRGQQVTLSCSPISGHRSVSWYQQTPGQGLQFLFEYFSETQRNKGNFPGRFSGRQFSNSRSEMNVSTLELGDSALYLCASSPRGGLAGGSSSYNEQFFGPGTRLTVL.

A few counts support this clonotype. The rearrangement uses TRBV15 and TRBJ2-7; 9 bases align to TRBD1. Trimming at V came to 5 bases and at J to 2 bases, leaving 4 bases not matched to a gene. Looked up from germline, CDR1 is LNHNV and CDR2 is YYDKDF (reference sequence). This CDR3 is 14 amino acids long. CDR3: CATSEGQGAYEQYF. The DNA of the CDR3 is TGTGCCACCAGCGAGGGACAGGGCGCCTACGAGCAGTACTTC.